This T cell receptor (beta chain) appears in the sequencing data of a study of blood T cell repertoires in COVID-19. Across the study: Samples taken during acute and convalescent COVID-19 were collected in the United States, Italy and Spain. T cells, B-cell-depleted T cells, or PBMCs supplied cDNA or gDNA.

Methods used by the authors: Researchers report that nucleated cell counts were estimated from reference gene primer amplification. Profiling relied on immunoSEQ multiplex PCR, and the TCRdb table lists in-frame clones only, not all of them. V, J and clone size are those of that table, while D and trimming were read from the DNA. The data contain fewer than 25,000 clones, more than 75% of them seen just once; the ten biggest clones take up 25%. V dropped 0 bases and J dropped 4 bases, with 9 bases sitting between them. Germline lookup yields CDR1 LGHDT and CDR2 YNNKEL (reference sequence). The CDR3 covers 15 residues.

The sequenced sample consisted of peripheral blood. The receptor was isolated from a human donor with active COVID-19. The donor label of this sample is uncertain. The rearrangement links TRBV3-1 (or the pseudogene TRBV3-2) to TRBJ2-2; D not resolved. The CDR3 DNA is TGTGCCAGCAGCCAAGAGCGGCCGACCACCGGGGAGCTGTTTTTT. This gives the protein CASSQERPTTGELFF.